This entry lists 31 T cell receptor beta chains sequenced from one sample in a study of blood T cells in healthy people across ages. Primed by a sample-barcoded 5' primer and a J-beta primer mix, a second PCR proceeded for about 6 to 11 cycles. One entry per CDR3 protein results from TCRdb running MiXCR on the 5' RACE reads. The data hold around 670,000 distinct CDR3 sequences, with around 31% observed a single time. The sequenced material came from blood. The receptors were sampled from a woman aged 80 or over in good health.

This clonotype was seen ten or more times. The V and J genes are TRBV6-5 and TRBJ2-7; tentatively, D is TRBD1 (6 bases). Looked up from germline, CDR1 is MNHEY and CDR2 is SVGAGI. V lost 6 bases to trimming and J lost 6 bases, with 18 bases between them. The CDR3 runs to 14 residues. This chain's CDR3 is CASSRNLQGGEQYF. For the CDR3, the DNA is TGTGCCAGCAGCCGAAACTTACAGGGTGGCGAGCAGTACTTC.

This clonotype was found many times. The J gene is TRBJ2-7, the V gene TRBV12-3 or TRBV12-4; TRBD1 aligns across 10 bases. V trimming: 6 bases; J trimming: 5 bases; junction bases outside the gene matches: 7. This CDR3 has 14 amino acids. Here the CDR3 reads CASSQRQGADEQYF. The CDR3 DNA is TGTGCCAGCAGCCAACGACAGGGGGCCGACGAGCAGTACTTC.

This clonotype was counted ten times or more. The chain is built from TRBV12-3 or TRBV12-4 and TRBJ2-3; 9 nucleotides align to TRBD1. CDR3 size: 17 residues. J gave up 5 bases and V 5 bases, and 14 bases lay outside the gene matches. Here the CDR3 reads CASSLPTGGFTGDTQYF. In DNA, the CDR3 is TGTGCCAGCAGTCTACCGACAGGGGGTTTTACTGGAGATACGCAGTATTTT.

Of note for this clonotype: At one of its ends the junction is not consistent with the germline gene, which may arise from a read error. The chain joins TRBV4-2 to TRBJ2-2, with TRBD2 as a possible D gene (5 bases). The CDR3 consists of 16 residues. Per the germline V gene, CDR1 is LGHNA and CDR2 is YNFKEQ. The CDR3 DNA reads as TGTGCCAGCAGCCCGGCAGCTCCGCAGAACACCGGGGAGCGGTTTTTT. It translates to CASSPAAPQNTGERFF.

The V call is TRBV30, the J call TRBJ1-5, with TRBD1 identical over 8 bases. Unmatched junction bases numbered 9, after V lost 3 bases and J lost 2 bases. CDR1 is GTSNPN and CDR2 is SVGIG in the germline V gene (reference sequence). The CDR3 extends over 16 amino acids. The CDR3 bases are TGTGCCTGGAGGCCTCAGGGGGCGCGGGGCAATCAGCCCCAGCATTTT. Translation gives CAWRPQGARGNQPQHF.

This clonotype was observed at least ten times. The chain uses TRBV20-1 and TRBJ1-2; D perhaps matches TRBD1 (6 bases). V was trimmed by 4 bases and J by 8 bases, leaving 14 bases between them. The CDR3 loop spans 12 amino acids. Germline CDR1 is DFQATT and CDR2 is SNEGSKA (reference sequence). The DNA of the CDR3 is TGCAGTGCTACAGATGGGGGGCGGGGCTACACCTTC. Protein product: CSATDGGRGYTF.

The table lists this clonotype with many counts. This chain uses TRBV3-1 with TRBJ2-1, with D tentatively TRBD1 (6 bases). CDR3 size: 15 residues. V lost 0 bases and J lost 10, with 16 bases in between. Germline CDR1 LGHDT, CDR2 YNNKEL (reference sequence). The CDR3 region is CASSQDRWARGEQFF. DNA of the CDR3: TGTGCCAGCAGCCAAGATCGGTGGGCGAGGGGGGAGCAGTTCTTC.

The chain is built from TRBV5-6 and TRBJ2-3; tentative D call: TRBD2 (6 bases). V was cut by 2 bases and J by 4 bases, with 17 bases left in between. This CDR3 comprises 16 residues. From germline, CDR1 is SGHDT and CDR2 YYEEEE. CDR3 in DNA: TGTGCCAGCAGCTTTGTGGGCGGGATGAGGGCAGATACGCAGTATTTT. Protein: CASSFVGGMRADTQYF.

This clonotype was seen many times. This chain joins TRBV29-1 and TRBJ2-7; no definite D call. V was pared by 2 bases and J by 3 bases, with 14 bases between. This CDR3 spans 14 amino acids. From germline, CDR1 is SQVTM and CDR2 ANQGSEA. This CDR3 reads CSVELGSSYYEQYF. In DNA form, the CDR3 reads TGCAGCGTTGAACTGGGCAGTTCGTACTACGAGCAGTACTTC.

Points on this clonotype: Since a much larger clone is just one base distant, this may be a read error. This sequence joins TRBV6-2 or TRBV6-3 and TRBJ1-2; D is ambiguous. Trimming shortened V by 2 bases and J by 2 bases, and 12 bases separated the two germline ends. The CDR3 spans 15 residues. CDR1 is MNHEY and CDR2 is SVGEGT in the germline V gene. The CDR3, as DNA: TGTGCCAGCAGTTACAGGAGCCTTATCAACTATGGCTACACCTTC. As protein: CASSYRSLINYGYTF.

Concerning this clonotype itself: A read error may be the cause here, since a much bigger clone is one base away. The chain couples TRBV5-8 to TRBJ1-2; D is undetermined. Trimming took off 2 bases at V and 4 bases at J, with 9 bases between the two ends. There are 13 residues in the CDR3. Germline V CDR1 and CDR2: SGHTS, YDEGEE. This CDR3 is CASSFARSYGYTF. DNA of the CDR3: TGTGCCAGCAGCTTCGCAAGAAGCTATGGCTACACCTTC. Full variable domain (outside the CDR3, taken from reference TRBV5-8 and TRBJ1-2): EAGVTQSPTHLIKTRGQQATLRCSPISGHTSVYWYQQALGLGLQFLLWYDEGEERNRGNFPPRFSGRQFPNYSSELNVNALELEDSALYLCASSFARSYGYTFGSGTRLTVV.

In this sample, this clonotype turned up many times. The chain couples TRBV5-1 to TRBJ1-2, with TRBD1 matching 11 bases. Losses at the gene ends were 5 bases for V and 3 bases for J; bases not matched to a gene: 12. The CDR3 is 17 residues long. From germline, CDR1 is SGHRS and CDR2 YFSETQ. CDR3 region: CASSAGTGGGQDYGYTF. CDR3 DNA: TGCGCCAGCAGTGCCGGGACAGGGGGAGGGCAGGACTATGGCTACACCTTC.

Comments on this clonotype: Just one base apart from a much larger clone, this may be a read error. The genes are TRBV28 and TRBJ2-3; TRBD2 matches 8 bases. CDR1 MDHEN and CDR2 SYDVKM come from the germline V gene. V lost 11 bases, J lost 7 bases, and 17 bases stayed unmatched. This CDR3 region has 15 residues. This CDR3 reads CALPGGLALCYTQYF. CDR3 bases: TGTGCCTTACCCGGCGGACTAGCATTGTGCTATACGCAGTATTTT.

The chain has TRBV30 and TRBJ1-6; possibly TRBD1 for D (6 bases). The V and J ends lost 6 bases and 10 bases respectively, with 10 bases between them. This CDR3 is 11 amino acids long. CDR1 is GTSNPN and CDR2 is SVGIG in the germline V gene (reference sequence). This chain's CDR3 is CACTGTSPLHF. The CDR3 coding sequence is TGTGCCTGTACAGGGACGTCACCCCTCCACTTT.

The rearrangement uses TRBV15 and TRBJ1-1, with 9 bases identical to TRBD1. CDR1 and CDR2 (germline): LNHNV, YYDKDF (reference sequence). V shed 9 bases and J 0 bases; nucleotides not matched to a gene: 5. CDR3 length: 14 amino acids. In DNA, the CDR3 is TGTGCCACGACACAGGGGGCTCTGAACACTGAAGCTTTCTTT. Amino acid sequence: CATTQGALNTEAFF. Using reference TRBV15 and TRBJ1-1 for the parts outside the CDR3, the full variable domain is DAMVIQNPRYQVTQFGKPVTLSCSQTLNHNVMYWYQQKSSQAPKLLFHYYDKDFNNEADTPDNFQSRRPNTSFCFLDIRSPGLGDTAMYLCATTQGALNTEAFFGQGTRLTVV.

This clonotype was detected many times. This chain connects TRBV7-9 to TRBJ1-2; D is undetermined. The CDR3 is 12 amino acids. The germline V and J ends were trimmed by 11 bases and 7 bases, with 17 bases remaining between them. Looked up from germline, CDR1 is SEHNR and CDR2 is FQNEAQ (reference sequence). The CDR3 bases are TGTGCCGGATCGAGGAGTGACGTTGGCTACACCTTC. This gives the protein CAGSRSDVGYTF.

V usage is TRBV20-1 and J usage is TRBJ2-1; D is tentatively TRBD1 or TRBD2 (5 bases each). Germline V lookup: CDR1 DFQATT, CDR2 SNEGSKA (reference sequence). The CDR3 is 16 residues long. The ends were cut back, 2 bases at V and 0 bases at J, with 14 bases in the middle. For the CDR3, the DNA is TGCAGTGCTAGAACCCGGCCGGGGCACTCCTACAATGAGCAGTTCTTC. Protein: CSARTRPGHSYNEQFF.

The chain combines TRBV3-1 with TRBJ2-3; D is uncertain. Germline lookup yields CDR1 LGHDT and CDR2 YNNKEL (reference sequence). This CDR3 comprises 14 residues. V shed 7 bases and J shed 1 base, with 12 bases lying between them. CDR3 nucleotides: TGTGCCAGCATGAAACAGTCAGGCACAGATACGCAGTATTTT. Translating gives CASMKQSGTDTQYF.

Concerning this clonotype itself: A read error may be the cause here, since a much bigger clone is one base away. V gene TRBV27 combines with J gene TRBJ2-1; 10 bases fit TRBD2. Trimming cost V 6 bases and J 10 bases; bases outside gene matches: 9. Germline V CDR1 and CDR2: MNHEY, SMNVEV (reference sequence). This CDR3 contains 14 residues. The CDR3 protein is CASRSSGGAREQFF. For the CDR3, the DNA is TGTGCCAGCAGGTCGAGCGGGGGGGCGAGGGAGCAGTTCTTC.

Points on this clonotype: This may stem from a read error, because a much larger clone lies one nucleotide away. CDR3 amino acids: CASSPSVGPRRTDTRYF. For the CDR3, the DNA is TGCGCCAGCAGCCCGTCCGTGGGGCCACGGCGCACAGATACGCGGTATTTT. The chain uses TRBV5-1 and TRBJ2-3, with D perhaps matching TRBD1 (5 bases). The CDR3 runs 17 residues. The germline gives CDR1 SGHRS, CDR2 YFSETQ.

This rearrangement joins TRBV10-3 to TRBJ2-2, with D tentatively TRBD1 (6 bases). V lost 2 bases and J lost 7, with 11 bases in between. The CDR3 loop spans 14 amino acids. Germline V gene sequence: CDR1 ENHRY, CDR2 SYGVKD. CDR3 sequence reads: CAISEGRGYGELFF. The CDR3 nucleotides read TGTGCCATCAGTGAGGGCAGGGGCTACGGGGAGCTGTTTTTT.

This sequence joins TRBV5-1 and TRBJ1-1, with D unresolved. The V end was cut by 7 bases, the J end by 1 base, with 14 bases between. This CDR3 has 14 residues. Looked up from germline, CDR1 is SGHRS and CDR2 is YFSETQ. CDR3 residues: CASARTPRNTEAFF. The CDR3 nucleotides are TGCGCCAGCGCCCGCACCCCCAGGAACACTGAAGCTTTCTTT.

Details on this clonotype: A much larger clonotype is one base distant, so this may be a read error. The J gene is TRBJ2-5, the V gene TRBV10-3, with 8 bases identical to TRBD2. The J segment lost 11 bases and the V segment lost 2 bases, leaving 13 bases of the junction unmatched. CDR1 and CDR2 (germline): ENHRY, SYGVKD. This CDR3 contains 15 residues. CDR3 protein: CAISEHRGGDNEQYF. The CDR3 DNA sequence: TGTGCCATCAGTGAGCATCGGGGGGGTGACAATGAGCAGTACTTC.

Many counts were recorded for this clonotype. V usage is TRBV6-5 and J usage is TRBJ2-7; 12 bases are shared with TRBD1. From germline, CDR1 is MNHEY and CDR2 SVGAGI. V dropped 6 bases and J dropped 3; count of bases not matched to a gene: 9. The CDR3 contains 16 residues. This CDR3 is CASRQRGQGAFYEQYF. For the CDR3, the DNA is TGTGCCAGCAGACAAAGGGGACAGGGGGCCTTCTACGAGCAGTACTTC.

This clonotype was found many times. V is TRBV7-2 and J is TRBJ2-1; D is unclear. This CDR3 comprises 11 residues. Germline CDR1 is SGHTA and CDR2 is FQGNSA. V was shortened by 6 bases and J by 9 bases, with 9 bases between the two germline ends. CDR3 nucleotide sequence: TGTGCCAGCAGTATTACGGGTGAGCAGTTCTTC. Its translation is CASSITGEQFF.

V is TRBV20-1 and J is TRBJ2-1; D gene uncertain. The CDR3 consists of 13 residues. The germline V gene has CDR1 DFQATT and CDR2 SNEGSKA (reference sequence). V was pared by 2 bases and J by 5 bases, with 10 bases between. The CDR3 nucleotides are TGCAGTGCTAGACGCCACATCAACAATGAGCAGTTCTTC. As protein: CSARRHINNEQFF.

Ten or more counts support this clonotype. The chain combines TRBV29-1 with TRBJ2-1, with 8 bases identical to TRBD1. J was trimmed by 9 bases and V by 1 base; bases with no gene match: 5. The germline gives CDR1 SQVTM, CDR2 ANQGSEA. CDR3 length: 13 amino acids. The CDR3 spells CSVEANRGTEQFF. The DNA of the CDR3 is TGCAGCGTTGAAGCGAACAGGGGGACTGAGCAGTTCTTC.

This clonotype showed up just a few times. DNA for the CDR3: TGTGCCAGCAGGGACAGGGGGCAGAGCAATCAGCCCCAGCATTTT. Residues: CASRDRGQSNQPQHF. The chain is built from TRBV6-1 and TRBJ1-5, with 11 bases aligning to TRBD1. The length of the CDR3 is 15 residues. Germline V CDR1 and CDR2: MNHNS, SASEGT. V shed 6 bases and J 1 base; nucleotides not matched to a gene: 2.

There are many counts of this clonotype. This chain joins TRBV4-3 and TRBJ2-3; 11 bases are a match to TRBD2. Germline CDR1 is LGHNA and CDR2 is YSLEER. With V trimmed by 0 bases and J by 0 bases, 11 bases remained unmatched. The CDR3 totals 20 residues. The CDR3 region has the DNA TGCGCCAGCAGCCAAGATCTAGCGGGGGGCTCCGAACCTAGCACAGATACGCAGTATTTT. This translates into CASSQDLAGGSEPSTDTQYF.

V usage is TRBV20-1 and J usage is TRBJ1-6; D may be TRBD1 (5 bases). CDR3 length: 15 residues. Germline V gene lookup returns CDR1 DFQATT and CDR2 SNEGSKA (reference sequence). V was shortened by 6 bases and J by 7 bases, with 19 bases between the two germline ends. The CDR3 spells CSAYTGPRANSPLHF. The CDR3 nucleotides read TGCAGTGCATACACAGGCCCCAGGGCAAATTCACCCCTCCACTTT.

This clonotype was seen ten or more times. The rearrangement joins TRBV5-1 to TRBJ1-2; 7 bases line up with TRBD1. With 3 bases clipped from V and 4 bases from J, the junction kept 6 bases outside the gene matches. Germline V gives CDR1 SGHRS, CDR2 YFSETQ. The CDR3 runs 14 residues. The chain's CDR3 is CASSSDGQAYGYTF. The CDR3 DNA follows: TGCGCCAGCAGCTCTGATGGACAGGCCTATGGCTACACCTTC. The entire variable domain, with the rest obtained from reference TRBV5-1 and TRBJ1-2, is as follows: KAGVTQTPRYLIKTRGQQVTLSCSPISGHRSVSWYQQTPGQGLQFLFEYFSETQRNKGNFPGRFSGRQFSNSRSEMNVSTLELGDSALYLCASSSDGQAYGYTFGSGTRLTVV.